This TCR beta chain was observed in a study of Ad26.COV2.S vaccination and SARS-CoV-2 variants. As for the study in general: It was the COV1001 Ad26.COV2.S trial arm that included the donor. General study findings and limits: Considerable breadth of spike-specific CD8+ and CD4+ T cell responses has reportedly been documented following vaccination. Placebo recipients showed lower spike-specific TCR breadth than vaccinees.

Of note for this clone: The antigen is not known.

This sample's treatment: 15 to 20 received Ad26.COV2.S at low or high dose, single or two shots; five or six received placebo; per-sample allocation not given. After the first vaccine or placebo injection, samples were drawn on day 63. The CDR3 totals 14 residues. Germline CDR1 is MNHNS and CDR2 is SASEGT. V lost 2 bases and J lost 7, with 12 bases in between. Only in-frame clones appear in the TCRdb table, and some are missing; sequencing was by immunoSEQ multiplex PCR. The table has 300,000 to 500,000 clones, approximately 86% seen once. The chain is built from TRBV6-1 and TRBJ1-5; D ambiguous. The receptor's source is a person aged 18 to 59 who received the Ad26.COV2.S COVID-19 vaccine or a placebo. Sequenced material: peripheral blood, taken in a trial of Ad26.COV2.S vaccine versus placebo. The CDR3 here is CASSELGRVQPQHF. The CDR3 bases are TGTGCCAGCAGTGAATTAGGTAGGGTCCAGCCCCAGCATTTT.